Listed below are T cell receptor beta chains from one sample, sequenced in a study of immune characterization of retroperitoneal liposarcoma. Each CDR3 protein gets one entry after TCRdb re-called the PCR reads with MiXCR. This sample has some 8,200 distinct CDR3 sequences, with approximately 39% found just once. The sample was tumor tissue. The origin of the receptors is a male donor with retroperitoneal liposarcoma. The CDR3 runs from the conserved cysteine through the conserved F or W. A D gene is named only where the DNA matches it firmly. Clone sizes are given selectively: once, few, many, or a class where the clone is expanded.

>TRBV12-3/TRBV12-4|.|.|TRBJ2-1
TGTGCCAGCAGCTTAGCGGCACGGGGCTACGAGCAGTTCTTC
CASSLAARGYEQFF
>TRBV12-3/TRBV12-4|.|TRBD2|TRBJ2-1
TGTGCCAGCAGAGGCGGGGGGGCCGGTGAGCAGTTCTTC
CASRGGGAGEQFF
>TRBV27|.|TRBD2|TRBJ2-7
TGTGCCAGCAGTAGGGTCAGCGGGAGAAGCTACGAGCAGTACTTC
CASSRVSGRSYEQYF
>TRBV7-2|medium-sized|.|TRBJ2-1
TGTGCCAGCAGCTTAGTCGGCGGAGGGTCTCACAATGAGCAGTTCTTC
CASSLVGGGSHNEQFF
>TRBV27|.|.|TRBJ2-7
TGTGCCAGCAGTAGCACCCCGCCCAGCTACGAGCAGTACTTC
CASSSTPPSYEQYF
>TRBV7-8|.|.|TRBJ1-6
TGTGCCAGCAGCTTAGTACAGGATCAGGCACCCCTCCACTTT
CASSLVQDQAPLHF
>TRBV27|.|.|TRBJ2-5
TGTGCCAGCAGTCCGCCGGGACAAGGGAGTGGGGAGCAGTACTTC
CASSPPGQGSGEQYF
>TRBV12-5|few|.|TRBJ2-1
TGTGCTAGTGGGGAAGGGTGGGGAGAGACCCAGTTCTTC
CASGEGWGETQFF
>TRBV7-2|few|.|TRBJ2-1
TGTGCCAGCAGCTTAGTATTAGCGGTTTCCTACAATGAGCAGTTCTTC
CASSLVLAVSYNEQFF
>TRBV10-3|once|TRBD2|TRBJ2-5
TGTGCCATCAGTGAGCTAGCGGGAGGTCCAGAGACCCAGTACTTC
CAISELAGGPETQYF
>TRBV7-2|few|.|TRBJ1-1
TGTGCCAGCAGCTTACCGGGGAGGAACACTGAAGCTTTCTTT
CASSLPGRNTEAFF
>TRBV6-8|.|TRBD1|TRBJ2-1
TGTGCCAGCACTAGACAGGGAAGGGAGACCCAGTTCTTC
CASTRQGRETQFF
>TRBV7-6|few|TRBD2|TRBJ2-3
TGTGCCAGCAGCACCTACCGGACTAGCGGGGGCACAGATACGCAGTATTTT
CASSTYRTSGGTDTQYF
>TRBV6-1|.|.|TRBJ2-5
TGTGCCAGCAGTGAAGCGGCGGGACTGGCGGAGTACTTC
CASSEAAGLAEYF
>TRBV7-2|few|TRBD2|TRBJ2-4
TGTGCCAGCAGCTTAATGAGCGGGGGGTACAATGAGCAGTACTTC
CASSLMSGGYNEQYF
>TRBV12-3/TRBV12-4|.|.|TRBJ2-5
TGTGCCAGCACCACGGCGGACGGCGCACAGACCCAGTACTTC
CASTTADGAQTQYF
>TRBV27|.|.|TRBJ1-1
TGTGCCAGCAGTTTGGCAGGGCGGAACACTGAAGCTTTCTTT
CASSLAGRNTEAFF
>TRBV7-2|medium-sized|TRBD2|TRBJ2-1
TGTGCCAGCAGCTTAGGTAGCGGGAGAACGAATGAGCAGTTCTTC
CASSLGSGRTNEQFF
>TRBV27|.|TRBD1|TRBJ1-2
TGTGCCAGCAGTTACAGGGGGCGCGGATATGGCTACACCTTC
CASSYRGRGYGYTF
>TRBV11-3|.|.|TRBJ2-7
TGTGCCAGCAGCCTTTTACGCTACGAGCAGTACTTC
CASSLLRYEQYF
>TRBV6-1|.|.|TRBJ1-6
TGTGCCAGCAGTGACAGTTATAATTCACCCCTCCACTTT
CASSDSYNSPLHF
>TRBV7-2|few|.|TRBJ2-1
TGTGCCAGCAGCCCGCGACAGGCTAATGAGCAGTTCTTC
CASSPRQANEQFF
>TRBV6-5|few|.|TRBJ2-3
TGTGCCAGCAGTTATTACCAGACTAGCACAGATACGCAGTATTTT
CASSYYQTSTDTQYF
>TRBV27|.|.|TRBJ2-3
TGTGCCAGCAGTTTGAATGTCGGGGGTGGGTCAGATACGCAGTATTTT
CASSLNVGGGSDTQYF
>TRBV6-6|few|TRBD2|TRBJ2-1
TGTGCCAGCAGTTACGGCGGGAGCTCCTACAATGAGCAGTTCTTC
CASSYGGSSYNEQFF
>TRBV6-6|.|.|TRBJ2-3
TGTGCCAGCAGTTACTCTGGAGATACGCAGTATTTT
CASSYSGDTQYF
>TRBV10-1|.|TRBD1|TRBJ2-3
TGCGCCAGCAGTAGGACAGGGGGCGCAGATACGCAGTATTTT
CASSRTGGADTQYF
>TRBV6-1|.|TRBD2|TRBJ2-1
TGTGCCAGCAGTTGGTCTAGCGGGAGGGCCAATGAGCAGTTCTTC
CASSWSSGRANEQFF
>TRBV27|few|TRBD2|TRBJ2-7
TGTGCCAGCAGCCTCCGGACTAGCGGGAGTAACGAGCAGTACTTC
CASSLRTSGSNEQYF
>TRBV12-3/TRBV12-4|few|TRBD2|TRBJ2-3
TGTGCCAGCAGGAAGGGACTAGCGGGGTTGGGGGCAGATACGCAGTATTTT
CASRKGLAGLGADTQYF
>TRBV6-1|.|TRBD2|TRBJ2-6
TGTGCCAGCAGCCCCACGGGGGGCTCTGGGGCCAACGTCCTGACTTTC
CASSPTGGSGANVLTF
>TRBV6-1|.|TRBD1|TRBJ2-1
TGTGCCAGCAGGAGGGACAGGGAGAGCTACTACGAGCAGGACTTC
CASRRDRESYYEQDF
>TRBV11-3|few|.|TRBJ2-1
TGTGCCAGCAGCTTAACCCATGAGCAGTTCTTC
CASSLTHEQFF
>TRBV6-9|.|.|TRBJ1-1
TGTGCCAGCAGTTATCGCAGAAATCCATCACTGATCGTCGAAGCTTTCTTT
CASSYRRNPSLIVEAFF
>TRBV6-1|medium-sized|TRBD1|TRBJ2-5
TGTGCCAGCACCCTCTCGTCGACAGGGGGCAAGACCCAGTACTTC
CASTLSSTGGKTQYF
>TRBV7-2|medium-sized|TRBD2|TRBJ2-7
TGTGCCAGCAGCTTAGATAGCGGGAGCTACAATGAGCAGTACTTC
CASSLDSGSYNEQYF
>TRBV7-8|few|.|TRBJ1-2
TGTGCCAGCAGCTTGGACGCTGACTACACCTTC
CASSLDADYTF
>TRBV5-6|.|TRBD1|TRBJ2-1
TGTGCCAGCAGCTGGGGGACAGGGTTCGAGACCCAGTTCTTC
CASSWGTGFETQFF
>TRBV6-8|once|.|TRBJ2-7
TGTGCCAGCAGTTACTTCCGGCAGCAGGCTGACCGTGCTGATCGGAAGAGCACACGTCTGTACTTC
CASSYFRQQADRADRKSTRLYF
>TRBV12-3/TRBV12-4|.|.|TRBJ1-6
TGTGCCAGCAGTTTATTCGGAAGGACAAATTCACCCCTCCACTTT
CASSLFGRTNSPLHF
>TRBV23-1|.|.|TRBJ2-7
TGCGCCAGCAGTCTCCGTGACGAGCAGTACTTC
CASSLRDEQYF
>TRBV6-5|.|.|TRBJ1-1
TGTGCCAGCAGTTACCAGGGGAACACTGAAGCTTTCTTT
CASSYQGNTEAFF
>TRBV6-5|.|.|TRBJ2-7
TGTGCCAGTAGGGACATCGCCTACGAGCAGTACTTC
CASRDIAYEQYF
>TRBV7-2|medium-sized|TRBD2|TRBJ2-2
TGTGCCAGCAACCCGGGACTAGCAACCGGGGAGCTGTTTTTT
CASNPGLATGELFF
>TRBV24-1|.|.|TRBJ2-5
TGTGCCACCAGTGATTTGCGGCAGTCTCAAGAGACCCAGTACTTC
CATSDLRQSQETQYF
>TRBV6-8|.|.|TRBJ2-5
TGTGCCAGCAGCCGAAAACAGGGCGAAGGGGGGACCCAGTACTTC
CASSRKQGEGGTQYF
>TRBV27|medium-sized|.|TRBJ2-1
TGTGCCAGCAGTATCCCGGGACGGGGCTCCTACAATGAGCAGTTCTTC
CASSIPGRGSYNEQFF
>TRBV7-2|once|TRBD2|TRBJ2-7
TGTGCCAGCAGCTTAGCGACGGGGAGGGGAGAGACCCGGTACTTC
CASSLATGRGETRYF
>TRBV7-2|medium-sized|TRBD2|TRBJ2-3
TGTGCCAGCAGCTTAAGGACTAGCGGGATGGTCCCGCAGTATTTT
CASSLRTSGMVPQYF
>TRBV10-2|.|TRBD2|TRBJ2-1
TGCGCCACTTCCCAGGGAAGGCGGGGGATTTACAATGAGCAGTTCTTC
CATSQGRRGIYNEQFF
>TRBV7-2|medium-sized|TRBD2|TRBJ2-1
TGTGCCAGCAGCTTAGGGCCCCCTAGCGGGAGGGCCGAAGAGACCCAGTTCTTC
CASSLGPPSGRAEETQFF
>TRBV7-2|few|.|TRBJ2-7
TGTGCCAGCAGCCCTGGGGCAGGGAGCTCCTACGAGCAGTACTTC
CASSPGAGSSYEQYF
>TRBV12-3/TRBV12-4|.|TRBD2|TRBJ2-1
TGTGCCAGCAGTGCCGGGACTAGCGGGGGCCTTAGGGAGCAGTTCTTC
CASSAGTSGGLREQFF
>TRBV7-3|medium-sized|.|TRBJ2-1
TGTGCCAGCAGCCTACGGACGGATACCAGGGAGTACTTC
CASSLRTDTREYF
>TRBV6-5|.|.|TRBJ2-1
TGTGCCAGCAGTTACTCGATAGGTGTCGATGAGCAGTTCTTC
CASSYSIGVDEQFF
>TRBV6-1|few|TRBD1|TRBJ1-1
TGTGCCAGCAGTACACAGGGGGGGGCTGAAGCTTTCTTT
CASSTQGGAEAFF
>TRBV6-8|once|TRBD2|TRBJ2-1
TGTGCCAGCACCAACGCGGGGGTGCAGTTCTTC
CASTNAGVQFF
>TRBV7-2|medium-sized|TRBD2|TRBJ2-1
TGTGCCAGCAGCAGACGCGGGAGTTCCTACGAGCAGTTCTTC
CASSRRGSSYEQFF
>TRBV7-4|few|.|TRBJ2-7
TGTGCCAGCAGCTACGGTAGAGACGAGCAGTACTTC
CASSYGRDEQYF
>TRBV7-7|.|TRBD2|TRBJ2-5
TGTGCTAGCAGCCCTCTAGCGGGAGTAGACAATGAGCAGTACTTC
CASSPLAGVDNEQYF